The rows below give T cell receptor beta chains drawn from one sample of a study of patients and donors after allogeneic stem cell transplantation. One entry per CDR3 protein, called by TCRdb with MiXCR from the RT-PCR reads. The data contain 100,000 to 130,000 distinct CDR3 sequences, roughly 37% of them singletons. Specimen: blood, either unsorted or a sorted T cell fraction (not recorded which). The receptors here all came from a human donor who was either an allogeneic HSCT recipient or a stem cell or donor lymphocyte infusion donor (not recorded which). It is not recorded whose cells these are; they may come from a transplant donor. The CDR3 runs from the conserved cysteine through the conserved F or W. The order of the fields is J gene, V gene, clone size, D gene, CDR3 protein, CDR3 DNA. D genes are given only for firm matches. Some rows mark clone size as missing; the rest say once, few, many or name a class of expanded clone.

j_gene: TRBJ1-2; v_gene: TRBV20-1; abundance: NA; d_gene: NA; CDR3aa: CSARFTGPANYGYTF; CDR3nt: TGCAGTGCTAGATTTACAGGGCCCGCTAACTATGGCTACACCTTC
j_gene: TRBJ2-1; v_gene: TRBV4-3; abundance: NA; d_gene: TRBD2; CDR3aa: CASSQEGLAYNEQFF; CDR3nt: TGCGCCAGCAGCCAAGAGGGACTAGCCTACAATGAGCAGTTCTTC
j_gene: TRBJ2-3; v_gene: TRBV7-2; abundance: NA; d_gene: NA; CDR3aa: CASSSSAPGGTDTQYF; CDR3nt: TGTGCCAGCAGCTCCTCAGCTCCGGGAGGCACAGATACGCAGTATTTT
j_gene: TRBJ2-1; v_gene: TRBV24-1; abundance: NA; d_gene: TRBD2; CDR3aa: CATSGDKREELDEQFF; CDR3nt: TGTGCCACCAGTGGGGACAAGCGGGAGGAGCTAGATGAGCAGTTCTTC
j_gene: TRBJ2-3; v_gene: TRBV2; abundance: few; d_gene: TRBD2; CDR3aa: CASSPPGRTGDTQYF; CDR3nt: TGTGCCAGCAGCCCCCCCGGGAGGACCGGGGATACGCAGTATTTT
j_gene: TRBJ2-7; v_gene: TRBV5-1; abundance: NA; d_gene: TRBD1; CDR3aa: CASSLRQGAYEQYF; CDR3nt: TGTGCCAGCAGTTTAAGGCAGGGGGCCTACGAGCAGTACTTC
j_gene: TRBJ2-6; v_gene: TRBV12-3/TRBV12-4; abundance: NA; d_gene: NA; CDR3aa: CASSLSRLSGANVLTF; CDR3nt: TGTGCCAGCAGCCTATCGCGCCTCTCTGGGGCCAACGTCCTGACTTTC
j_gene: TRBJ1-1; v_gene: TRBV27; abundance: NA; d_gene: NA; CDR3aa: CASSDLERTFF; CDR3nt: TGTGCCAGCAGTGATCTCGAAAGGACTTTCTTT
j_gene: TRBJ1-4; v_gene: TRBV5-6; abundance: few; d_gene: NA; CDR3aa: CASSLRQIGEKLFF; CDR3nt: TGTGCCAGCAGCCTGAGACAGATCGGCGAAAAACTGTTTTTT
j_gene: TRBJ1-2; v_gene: TRBV21-1; abundance: few; d_gene: NA; CDR3aa: CASSKSRRPLRRYGYTF; CDR3nt: TGTGCCAGCAGCAAAAGCCGGAGACCCCTCAGGCGTTATGGCTACACCTTC
j_gene: TRBJ1-2; v_gene: TRBV28; abundance: NA; d_gene: NA; CDR3aa: CASSPPGNYGYTF; CDR3nt: TGTGCCAGCAGTCCCCCAGGGAACTATGGCTACACCTTC
j_gene: TRBJ1-1; v_gene: TRBV12-3/TRBV12-4; abundance: few; d_gene: NA; CDR3aa: CASSLQVGWDTEAFF; CDR3nt: TGTGCCAGCAGTTTACAGGTGGGGTGGGACACTGAAGCTTTCTTT
j_gene: TRBJ1-4; v_gene: TRBV28; abundance: NA; d_gene: NA; CDR3aa: CASSLGPAKEKLFF; CDR3nt: TGTGCCAGCAGTTTAGGTCCGGCTAAGGAAAAACTGTTTTTT
j_gene: TRBJ2-1; v_gene: TRBV28; abundance: NA; d_gene: NA; CDR3aa: CASRRRRSLTNNEQFF; CDR3nt: TGTGCCAGCAGGCGTAGGCGGTCCCTTACGAACAATGAGCAGTTCTTC
j_gene: TRBJ2-4; v_gene: TRBV21-1; abundance: NA; d_gene: NA; CDR3aa: CASTPGERKNIQYF; CDR3nt: TGTGCCAGCACCCCAGGGGAGAGGAAAAACATTCAGTACTTC
j_gene: TRBJ1-4; v_gene: TRBV12-3/TRBV12-4; abundance: few; d_gene: NA; CDR3aa: CASSPQESEKLFF; CDR3nt: TGTGCCAGCAGCCCGCAAGAAAGTGAAAAACTGTTTTTT
j_gene: TRBJ1-1; v_gene: TRBV7-9; abundance: few; d_gene: NA; CDR3aa: CASSSDSVFVTEAFF; CDR3nt: TGTGCCAGCAGCTCGGACTCGGTTTTTGTCACTGAAGCTTTCTTT
j_gene: TRBJ1-1; v_gene: TRBV20-1; abundance: few; d_gene: NA; CDR3aa: CSARDLANTEAFF; CDR3nt: TGCAGTGCTAGAGATCTGGCTAACACTGAAGCTTTCTTT
j_gene: TRBJ2-3; v_gene: TRBV12-3/TRBV12-4; abundance: NA; d_gene: NA; CDR3aa: CASSPLVDGKYF; CDR3nt: TGTGCCAGCAGTCCTCTAGTAGACGGCAAGTATTTT
j_gene: TRBJ1-5; v_gene: TRBV6-5; abundance: few; d_gene: NA; CDR3aa: CASSPDRKGNQPQHF; CDR3nt: TGTGCCAGCAGTCCGGACAGAAAAGGCAATCAGCCCCAGCATTTT
j_gene: TRBJ2-7; v_gene: TRBV3-1; abundance: NA; d_gene: NA; CDR3aa: CASSQHAEPSYEQYF; CDR3nt: TGTGCCAGCAGCCAACACGCGGAACCCTCCTACGAGCAGTACTTC
j_gene: TRBJ1-6; v_gene: TRBV20-1; abundance: NA; d_gene: TRBD1; CDR3aa: CSARAGTENSPLHF; CDR3nt: TGCAGTGCTAGGGCCGGGACAGAAAATTCACCCCTCCACTTT
j_gene: TRBJ1-2; v_gene: TRBV20-1; abundance: few; d_gene: NA; CDR3aa: CSARGVVHYTF; CDR3nt: TGCAGTGCTAGAGGGGTGGTTCACTACACCTTC
j_gene: TRBJ1-4; v_gene: TRBV20-1; abundance: few; d_gene: NA; CDR3aa: CSARSPGRTPYEKLFF; CDR3nt: TGCAGTGCTAGATCCCCCGGCCGGACACCCTATGAAAAACTGTTTTTT
j_gene: TRBJ1-1; v_gene: TRBV6-5; abundance: NA; d_gene: NA; CDR3aa: CASTPPKGRAFF; CDR3nt: TGTGCCAGCACCCCTCCTAAGGGAAGGGCTTTCTTT
j_gene: TRBJ1-5; v_gene: TRBV15; abundance: NA; d_gene: NA; CDR3aa: CATSRDRTRLWPNQPQHF; CDR3nt: TGTGCCACCAGCAGAGATCGGACCCGTTTGTGGCCCAATCAGCCCCAGCATTTT
j_gene: TRBJ1-5; v_gene: TRBV28; abundance: many; d_gene: NA; CDR3aa: CASSLGQYSNQPQHF; CDR3nt: TGTGCCAGCAGTTTGGGCCAGTATAGCAATCAGCCCCAGCATTTT
j_gene: TRBJ1-2; v_gene: TRBV7-2; abundance: few; d_gene: NA; CDR3aa: CASSLDGGYTF; CDR3nt: TGTGCCAGCAGCTTAGACGGAGGCTACACCTTC
j_gene: TRBJ1-2; v_gene: TRBV7-2; abundance: few; d_gene: NA; CDR3aa: CASSLTNYGYTF; CDR3nt: TGTGCCAGCAGCCTTACTAACTATGGCTACACCTTC
j_gene: TRBJ1-2; v_gene: TRBV5-1; abundance: many; d_gene: NA; CDR3aa: CASSLFQGNYGYTF; CDR3nt: TGCGCCAGCAGCTTGTTCCAGGGCAACTATGGCTACACCTTC
j_gene: TRBJ2-3; v_gene: TRBV4-3; abundance: NA; d_gene: NA; CDR3aa: CASSQAPDTDTQYF; CDR3nt: TGCGCCAGCAGCCAAGCTCCCGACACAGATACGCAGTATTTT
j_gene: TRBJ1-1; v_gene: TRBV30; abundance: NA; d_gene: NA; CDR3aa: CAWLGGTEAFF; CDR3nt: TGTGCCTGGCTCGGTGGTACTGAAGCTTTCTTT
j_gene: TRBJ2-3; v_gene: TRBV7-3; abundance: NA; d_gene: NA; CDR3aa: CASSSGPRPGTQYF; CDR3nt: TGTGCCAGCAGCTCCGGGCCCCGACCGGGTACGCAGTATTTT
j_gene: TRBJ2-3; v_gene: TRBV7-2; abundance: few; d_gene: NA; CDR3aa: CASSPLRGLATDTQYF; CDR3nt: TGTGCCAGCAGCCCTTTAAGAGGGTTGGCCACAGATACGCAGTATTTT
j_gene: TRBJ2-1; v_gene: TRBV20-1; abundance: NA; d_gene: TRBD2; CDR3aa: CSAGGAGAGVEQFF; CDR3nt: TGCAGTGCAGGAGGGGCGGGAGCGGGGGTTGAGCAGTTCTTC
j_gene: TRBJ1-2; v_gene: TRBV7-9; abundance: few; d_gene: TRBD1; CDR3aa: CASSDGQGINYGYTF; CDR3nt: TGTGCCAGCAGCGATGGACAGGGAATTAACTATGGCTACACCTTC
j_gene: TRBJ1-4; v_gene: TRBV7-9; abundance: few; d_gene: NA; CDR3aa: CVVATNEKLFF; CDR3nt: TGTGTAGTTGCAACTAATGAAAAACTGTTTTTT
j_gene: TRBJ1-4; v_gene: TRBV7-9; abundance: few; d_gene: TRBD1; CDR3aa: CASSTPPGTVLGEKLFF; CDR3nt: TGTGCCAGCAGCACACCCCCCGGGACAGTCCTTGGTGAAAAACTGTTTTTT
j_gene: TRBJ2-1; v_gene: TRBV11-2; abundance: NA; d_gene: NA; CDR3aa: CASSPQDNEQFF; CDR3nt: TGTGCCAGCAGTCCCCAGGACAATGAGCAGTTCTTC
j_gene: TRBJ2-3; v_gene: TRBV20-1; abundance: many; d_gene: TRBD1; CDR3aa: CSARAWDRGIDTQYF; CDR3nt: TGCAGTGCTAGAGCCTGGGACAGGGGGATAGATACGCAGTATTTT
j_gene: TRBJ1-5; v_gene: TRBV20-1; abundance: few; d_gene: NA; CDR3aa: CSARGIRPEQPQHF; CDR3nt: TGCAGTGCTAGAGGAATCAGGCCAGAACAGCCCCAGCATTTT
j_gene: TRBJ2-5; v_gene: TRBV11-2; abundance: NA; d_gene: TRBD1; CDR3aa: CASSFGTEETQYF; CDR3nt: TGTGCCAGCAGCTTTGGGACAGAAGAGACCCAGTACTTC
j_gene: TRBJ1-2; v_gene: TRBV7-2; abundance: NA; d_gene: NA; CDR3aa: CASSAGSRGGYTF; CDR3nt: TGTGCCAGCAGCGCTGGAAGTCGTGGAGGCTACACCTTC
j_gene: TRBJ1-1; v_gene: TRBV4-3; abundance: few; d_gene: NA; CDR3aa: CASSHWTVNTEAFF; CDR3nt: TGCGCCAGCAGCCATTGGACGGTGAACACTGAAGCTTTCTTT
j_gene: TRBJ1-2; v_gene: TRBV14; abundance: few; d_gene: NA; CDR3aa: CASSQGFRWGYTF; CDR3nt: TGTGCCAGCAGCCAAGGTTTTCGGTGGGGCTACACCTTC
j_gene: TRBJ2-2; v_gene: TRBV7-6; abundance: once; d_gene: NA; CDR3aa: CASTGLRNTGELFF; CDR3nt: TGTGCCAGCACGGGTTTGCGGAACACCGGGGAGCTGTTTTTT
j_gene: TRBJ2-1; v_gene: TRBV24-1; abundance: few; d_gene: NA; CDR3aa: CATSDPNRQHNEQFF; CDR3nt: TGTGCCACCAGTGACCCTAACCGACAGCACAATGAGCAGTTCTTC
j_gene: TRBJ2-3; v_gene: TRBV28; abundance: NA; d_gene: NA; CDR3aa: CASGSFEASTDTQYF; CDR3nt: TGTGCCAGTGGTTCATTCGAGGCTAGCACAGATACGCAGTATTTT
j_gene: TRBJ1-1; v_gene: TRBV18; abundance: few; d_gene: NA; CDR3aa: CASSPHGQLNTEAFF; CDR3nt: TGTGCCAGCTCACCACATGGGCAGTTGAACACTGAAGCTTTCTTT
j_gene: TRBJ2-5; v_gene: TRBV4-2; abundance: few; d_gene: TRBD2; CDR3aa: CASSQGGTSGLYQETQYF; CDR3nt: TGTGCCAGCAGCCAGGGGGGGACTAGCGGGTTGTACCAAGAGACCCAGTACTTC
j_gene: TRBJ2-3; v_gene: TRBV20-1; abundance: few; d_gene: TRBD2; CDR3aa: CSARGLAGGFGTDTQYF; CDR3nt: TGCAGTGCCCGTGGACTAGCGGGAGGGTTTGGCACAGATACGCAGTATTTT
j_gene: TRBJ2-1; v_gene: TRBV12-3/TRBV12-4; abundance: few; d_gene: TRBD2; CDR3aa: CASSFLAGPFSYNEQFF; CDR3nt: TGTGCCAGCAGTTTTCTAGCGGGACCCTTCTCCTACAATGAGCAGTTCTTC
j_gene: TRBJ1-5; v_gene: TRBV18; abundance: NA; d_gene: NA; CDR3aa: CASSHNGPSGYSNQPQHF; CDR3nt: TGTGCCAGCTCACACAATGGCCCCAGTGGTTATAGCAATCAGCCCCAGCATTTT
j_gene: TRBJ2-1; v_gene: TRBV6-6; abundance: few; d_gene: NA; CDR3aa: CASSYPPRIHEQFF; CDR3nt: TGTGCCAGCAGCTACCCTCCACGGATCCATGAGCAGTTCTTC
j_gene: TRBJ2-1; v_gene: TRBV7-8; abundance: once; d_gene: TRBD1; CDR3aa: CASSARGRYNEQFF; CDR3nt: TGTGCCAGCAGCGCCAGGGGGCGGTACAATGAGCAGTTCTTC
j_gene: TRBJ2-2; v_gene: TRBV10-3; abundance: NA; d_gene: NA; CDR3aa: CAIGLVGTGELFF; CDR3nt: TGTGCCATCGGGCTCGTCGGCACCGGGGAGCTGTTTTTT